Below, 18 T cell receptor beta chains from the same sample are listed, as sequenced in a study of cytomegalovirus exposure and HLA in healthy donors. With 60 Vbeta and 13 Jbeta primers, the PCR was carried out. Libraries were prepared by immunoSEQ multiplex PCR; TCRdb keeps only in-frame clonotypes and omits some of them. The sample carries 180,000 or so clones, 75% to 80% recorded once. Input material: PBMCs. Receptor source: a man in his fifties or sixties in good health and CMV-seropositive.

The chain joins TRBV7-9 to TRBJ2-6; 7 bases agree with TRBD1. J was trimmed by 3 bases and V by 5 bases; bases with no gene match: 10. Germline CDR1 is SEHNR and CDR2 is FQNEAQ (reference sequence). The CDR3 loop spans 17 amino acids. CDR3 nucleotide sequence: TGTGCCAGCAGCCTTGGGACAGCCCCTCTTGGGGCCAACGTCCTGACTTTC. This encodes CASSLGTAPLGANVLTF.

The sample holds a few counts of this clone. V gene TRBV5-1 combines with J gene TRBJ2-6; TRBD1 aligns across 7 bases. The CDR3 is 16 residues long. CDR1 and CDR2 (germline): SGHRS, YFSETQ. J gave up 4 bases and V 2 bases, and 6 bases lay outside the gene matches. CDR3 DNA sequence: TGCGCCAGCAGCTTACTCACAGGGGCCGGGGCCAACGTCCTGACTTTC. It codes for CASSLLTGAGANVLTF.

The CDR3 reads CATSRGPWVSKTNTEAFF. The CDR3 DNA is TGTGCCACCAGCAGGGGCCCTTGGGTCTCAAAAACGAACACTGAAGCTTTCTTT. The genes are TRBV15 and TRBJ1-1; no reliable D call. Deletions cut 3 bases from V and 1 base from J, with 21 bases between. The CDR3 length is 18 residues. Per the germline V gene, CDR1 is LNHNV and CDR2 is YYDKDF (reference sequence).

The J gene is TRBJ1-2, the V gene TRBV7-2; 10 bases fit TRBD1. The trim removed 5 bases at V and 4 bases at J, leaving 10 bases unmatched. The germline gives CDR1 SGHTA, CDR2 FQGNSA. The CDR3 contains 16 residues. Here the CDR3 DNA reads TGTGCCAGCAGCAACCACCGGGACAGGGGCACCTATGGCTACACCTTC. Its translation is CASSNHRDRGTYGYTF.

This clone occurred many times. This chain links TRBV4-3 with TRBJ1-4; 8 bases line up with TRBD1. The CDR3 totals 15 residues. CDR1 and CDR2 from the germline V gene are LGHNA and YSLEER. V shed 3 bases and J 8 bases; nucleotides not matched to a gene: 8. The CDR3: CASSHNRGYVEKLFF. In nucleotides, the CDR3 is TGCGCCAGCAGCCACAACAGGGGGTACGTGGAAAAACTGTTTTTT.

The V gene is TRBV5-4, the J gene TRBJ2-5, with 10 positions matching TRBD1. V lost 4 bases and J lost 3; bases outside the gene matches: 6. The CDR3 totals 15 residues. Germline V gene lookup returns CDR1 SGHNT and CDR2 YYREEE (reference sequence). The CDR3 loop reads CASSGGGQGKETQYF. CDR3 coding DNA: TGTGCCAGCAGCGGCGGGGGACAGGGGAAAGAGACCCAGTACTTC.

The chain combines TRBV6-6 with TRBJ2-1; 11 bases agree with TRBD2. V was pared by 6 bases and J by 5 bases, with 6 bases of the junction left unmatched. The CDR3 spans 15 residues. The germline V gene encodes CDR1 MNHNY and CDR2 SVGAGI (reference sequence). The CDR3 reads CASSLSGGANNEQFF. Here the CDR3 DNA reads TGTGCCAGCAGCCTTAGCGGGGGGGCCAACAATGAGCAGTTCTTC.

This clone was counted once. The rearrangement links TRBV18 to TRBJ2-5; no clear D. Trimming left V 4 bases short and J 5 bases short, with 8 bases between. The germline CDR1 and CDR2 sequences are KGHSH and LQKENI. The CDR3 totals 12 residues. DNA of the CDR3: TGTGCCAGCTCACTATTGAGGGAGACCCAGTACTTC. This codes for CASSLLRETQYF. Looking up the rest from reference TRBV18 and TRBJ2-5 gives the full variable domain: NAGVMQNPRHLVRRRGQEARLRCSPMKGHSHVYWYRQLPEEGLKFMVYLQKENIIDESGMPKERFSAEFPKEGPSILRIQQVVRGDSAAYFCASSLLRETQYFGPGTRLLVL.

V is TRBV30 and J is TRBJ1-6, with 7 positions matching TRBD1. Germline V gene sequence: CDR1 GTSNPN, CDR2 SVGIG (reference sequence). CDR3 length: 13 amino acids. The ends lost 7 bases at V and 7 bases at J; junction bases unmatched: 7. This chain's CDR3 is CAFQTGVNSPLHF. CDR3 DNA sequence: TGTGCCTTCCAAACAGGGGTCAATTCACCCCTCCACTTT.

The chain joins TRBV6-1 to TRBJ2-2; 11 bases are a match to TRBD2. V lost 3 bases and J lost 7; bases outside the gene matches: 7. CDR1 MNHNS and CDR2 SASEGT come from the germline V gene. The CDR3 runs 16 residues. Here the CDR3 DNA reads TGTGCCAGCAGTGACAAACTAGCGGGGGTAATCGGGGAGCTGTTTTTT. This sequence encodes CASSDKLAGVIGELFF.

The J gene is TRBJ2-3, the V gene TRBV5-1; 8 nucleotides match TRBD2. Germline CDR1 reads SGHRS; CDR2 reads YFSETQ. CDR3 size: 15 residues. V shed 0 bases, J shed 5 bases, and the junction held 5 bases outside the gene matches. CDR3 loop: CASSLAGGHLDTQYF. The CDR3 DNA reads as TGCGCCAGCAGCTTGGCGGGGGGGCATTTAGATACGCAGTATTTT. Using reference TRBV5-1 and TRBJ2-3 for the parts outside the CDR3, the full variable domain is KAGVTQTPRYLIKTRGQQVTLSCSPISGHRSVSWYQQTPGQGLQFLFEYFSETQRNKGNFPGRFSGRQFSNSRSEMNVSTLELGDSALYLCASSLAGGHLDTQYFGPGTRLTVL.

Remarks on this clone: A junction end diverges from the germline sequence, so it may reflect a read error. The chain is built from TRBV28 and TRBJ1-5; TRBD1 matches at 8 bases. Germline V lookup: CDR1 MDHEN, CDR2 SYDVKM. CDR3 size: 15 residues. CDR3 coding DNA: TGTGCCAGCAGTAAAGGGTACAGGGGGGGTCAGCCCCAGAATTTT. Translating it yields CASSKGYRGGQPQNF.

Details on this clone: Sequence at one end of the junction differs from germline and may be a read error. The chain carries TRBV4-1 and TRBJ2-7; no clear D. Looked up from germline, CDR1 is MGHRA and CDR2 is YSYEKL. The CDR3 loop spans 17 amino acids. CDR3 region: CAGSQAMAGIRSYEQYF. As DNA, the CDR3 is TGCGCCGGCAGCCAAGCCATGGCAGGCATCCGCTCCTACGAGCAGTACTTC.

The V call is TRBV27, the J call TRBJ2-3; a possible D gene is TRBD1 (6 bases). This CDR3 contains 15 residues. Germline-derived CDR1 and CDR2 are MNHEY and SMNVEV (reference sequence). Trimming removed 6 bases from V and 6 bases from J, with 19 bases in between. The CDR3 coding sequence is TGTGCCAGCAGACTATACCCAACAGGGTTCGATACGCAGTATTTT. Protein: CASRLYPTGFDTQYF.

The rearrangement joins TRBV7-3 to TRBJ2-2, with D possibly TRBD1 on 5 matching bases. The CDR3 spans 15 residues. Trimming stripped 1 base from V and 7 bases from J, with 13 bases between. Germline CDR1 and CDR2: SGHTA and FQGTGA. CDR3 coding DNA: TGTGCCAGCAGCTTAAGGGGCCCACGCGGCGGGGAGCTGTTTTTT. Translating gives CASSLRGPRGGELFF.

The CDR3 DNA reads as TGCAGCGTCCTGCGTTACGGCGGGGGAGGAGAGACCCAGTACTTC. This codes for CSVLRYGGGGETQYF. The rearrangement uses TRBV29-1 and TRBJ2-5; 7 nucleotides match TRBD2. Germline V lookup: CDR1 SQVTM, CDR2 ANQGSEA. V lost 6 bases, J lost 4 bases, and 14 bases stayed unmatched. The length of the CDR3 is 15 residues. The complete variable domain, with remaining parts taken from reference TRBV29-1 and TRBJ2-5, reads SAVISQKPSRDICQRGTSLTIQCQVDSQVTMMFWYRQQPGQSLTLIATANQGSEATYESGFVIDKFPISRPNLTFSTLTVSNMSPEDSSIYLCSVLRYGGGGETQYFGPGTRLLVL.

This chain connects TRBV6-5 to TRBJ2-7, with D perhaps TRBD1 (5 bases). The V gene lost 5 bases and the J gene lost 2 bases, with 13 bases spanning the gap. CDR3 size: 14 residues. Germline V gene lookup returns CDR1 MNHEY and CDR2 SVGAGI. The CDR3 loop is CASSDGHLPYEQYF. The CDR3 DNA is TGTGCCAGCAGTGACGGACATCTCCCCTACGAGCAGTACTTC.

The V gene is TRBV7-9, the J gene TRBJ2-4; 10 bases fit TRBD1. Germline V gene lookup returns CDR1 SEHNR and CDR2 FQNEAQ (reference sequence). There are 14 residues in the CDR3. The V gene end was trimmed by 4 bases and the J gene end by 5 bases; junction bases not matched to a gene: 2. The CDR3 sequence: CASSWDRGQNIQYF. The CDR3 DNA reads TGTGCCAGCAGCTGGGACAGGGGACAAAACATTCAGTACTTC.